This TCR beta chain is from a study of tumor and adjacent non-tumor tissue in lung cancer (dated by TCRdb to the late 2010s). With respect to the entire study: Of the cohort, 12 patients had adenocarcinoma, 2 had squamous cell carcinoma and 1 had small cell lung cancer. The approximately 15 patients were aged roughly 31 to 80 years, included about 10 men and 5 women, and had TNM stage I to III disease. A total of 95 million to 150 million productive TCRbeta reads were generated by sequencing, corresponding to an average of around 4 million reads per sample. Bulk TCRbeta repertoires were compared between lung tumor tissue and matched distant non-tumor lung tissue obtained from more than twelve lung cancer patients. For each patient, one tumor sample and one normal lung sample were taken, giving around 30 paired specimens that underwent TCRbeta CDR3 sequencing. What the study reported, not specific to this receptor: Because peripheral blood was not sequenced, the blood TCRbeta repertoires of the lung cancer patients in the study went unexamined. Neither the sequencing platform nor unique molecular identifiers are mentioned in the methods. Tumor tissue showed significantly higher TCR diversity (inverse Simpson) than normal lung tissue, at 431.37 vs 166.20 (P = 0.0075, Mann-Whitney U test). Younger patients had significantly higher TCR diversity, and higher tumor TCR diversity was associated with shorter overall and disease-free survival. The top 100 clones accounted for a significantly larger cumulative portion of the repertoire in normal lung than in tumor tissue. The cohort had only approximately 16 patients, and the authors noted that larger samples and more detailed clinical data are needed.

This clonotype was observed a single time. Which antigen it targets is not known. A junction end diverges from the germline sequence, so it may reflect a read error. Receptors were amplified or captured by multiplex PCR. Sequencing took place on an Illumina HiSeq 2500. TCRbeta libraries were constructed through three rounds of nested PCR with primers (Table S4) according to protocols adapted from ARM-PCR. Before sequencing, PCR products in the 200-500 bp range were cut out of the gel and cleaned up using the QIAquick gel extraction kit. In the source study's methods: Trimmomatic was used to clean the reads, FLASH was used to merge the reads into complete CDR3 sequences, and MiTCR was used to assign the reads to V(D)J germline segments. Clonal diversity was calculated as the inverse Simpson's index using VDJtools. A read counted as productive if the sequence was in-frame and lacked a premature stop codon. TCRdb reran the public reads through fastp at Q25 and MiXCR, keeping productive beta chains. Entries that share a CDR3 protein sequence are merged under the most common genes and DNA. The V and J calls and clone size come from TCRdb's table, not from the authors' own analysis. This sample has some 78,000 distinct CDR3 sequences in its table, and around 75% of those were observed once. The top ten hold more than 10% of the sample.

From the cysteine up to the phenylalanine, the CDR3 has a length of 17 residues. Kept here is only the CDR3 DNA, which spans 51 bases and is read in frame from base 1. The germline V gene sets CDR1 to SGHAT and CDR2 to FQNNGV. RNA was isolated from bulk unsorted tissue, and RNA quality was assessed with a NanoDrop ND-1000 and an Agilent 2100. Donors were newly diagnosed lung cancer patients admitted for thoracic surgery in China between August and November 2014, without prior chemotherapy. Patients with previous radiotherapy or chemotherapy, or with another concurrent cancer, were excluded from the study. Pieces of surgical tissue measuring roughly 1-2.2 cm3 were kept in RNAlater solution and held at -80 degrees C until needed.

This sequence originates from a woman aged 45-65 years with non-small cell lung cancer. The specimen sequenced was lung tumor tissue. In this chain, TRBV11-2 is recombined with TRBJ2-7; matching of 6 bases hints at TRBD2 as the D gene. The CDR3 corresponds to CACSLAAGLTGPYEQYF. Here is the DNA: TGTGCCTGCAGCTTAGCCGCGGGACTCACGGGGCCCTACGAGCAATACTTC.